This entry is about one T cell receptor (beta chain). Its matching antigen is unknown. This sample is part of a study of blood T cells in healthy people across ages. Together with a sample-barcoded 5' primer, a J-beta primer mix was included in a second PCR lasting roughly 6 to 12 cycles. In TCRdb, the 5' RACE reads were re-called with MiXCR into one record per CDR3 protein. The sample lists fewer than 1,200,000 distinct CDR3 sequences, approximately 25% occurring once. Study-wide results and limits: Diversity figures based on one million T cells were deemed too low.

The CDR3 has 13 amino acids. Between the trimmed V and J ends, which lost 7 bases and 7 bases, there was a span of 16 bases. Caucasian individuals from Russia who were healthy and aged 6 to 90 acted as donors. These data were also filed under a second study, of T cells of mothers and their children. From that study: The data showed no persistent microchimeric T cell clones.

This receptor was taken from a girl aged 2-10 years in good health. Sequencing was carried out using blood. The rearrangement links TRBV12-3 or TRBV12-4 to TRBJ1-2, with a possible D match to TRBD1 (5 bases). The CDR3 sequence is CASNTGTRVGYTF. In DNA form, the CDR3 reads TGTGCCAGCAACACCGGGACCCGGGTTGGCTACACCTTC.